Listed below are T cell receptor beta chains from one sample, sequenced in a study of identical twins. A single record per CDR3 protein comes from TCRdb applying MiXCR to the 5' RACE reads. The repertoire holds under 1 million distinct CDR3 sequences, with around an eighth as singletons. This same sample was also taken into another study, of yellow fever vaccine responses in identical twins.

Sequencing was done on a sample of PBMCs. All receptors come from a woman aged 18-29 years in good health. The CDR3 runs from the conserved cysteine through the conserved F or W. The D gene is left open where the match is weak. Size values are once, few and many counts, or a class for expanded clones, and some rows have none.

NA,TRBV6-1,many,TRBJ2-1,CASSEGPRSSDRFF,TGTGCCAGCAGTGAAGGGCCAAGGAGCTCGGATCGGTTCTTC
TRBD1,TRBV5-1,few,TRBJ2-1,CASSLGETGTPSSYNEQFF,TGCGCCAGCAGCTTGGGCGAGACAGGGACCCCATCCTCCTACAATGAGCAGTTCTTC
TRBD2,TRBV27,many,TRBJ2-3,CASSFERGGRDTQYF,TGTGCCAGCAGTTTCGAGCGGGGGGGACGGGATACGCAGTATTTT
NA,TRBV12-3/TRBV12-4,NA,TRBJ2-7,CASSSDSRAYEQYF,TGTGCCAGCAGTTCGGACTCACGGGCCTACGAGCAGTACTTC
NA,TRBV7-9,NA,TRBJ1-1,CASSPRPTEAFF,TGTGCCAGCAGCCCACGGCCCACTGAAGCTTTCTTT
NA,TRBV10-3,few,TRBJ2-5,CAIGDRRETQYF,TGTGCCATCGGAGACCGAAGGGAGACCCAGTACTTC
TRBD2,TRBV24-1,NA,TRBJ2-1,CATSGEVGSGSRHHNEQFF,TGTGCCACCAGTGGGGAGGTGGGTAGCGGGAGCCGTCACCACAATGAGCAGTTCTTC
NA,TRBV10-3,many,TRBJ2-3,CAISSSTDTQYF,TGTGCCATCAGCTCATCCACAGATACGCAGTATTTT
NA,TRBV2,few,TRBJ2-2,CASRTQLTANTGELFF,TGTGCCAGCAGAACGCAATTAACAGCGAACACCGGGGAGCTGTTTTTT
NA,TRBV2,NA,TRBJ1-5,CASSEESSRSNQPQHF,TGTGCCAGCAGTGAGGAATCGTCGCGTAGCAATCAGCCCCAGCATTTT
NA,TRBV4-2,NA,TRBJ2-1,CVSSQDKGGSSYNEQFF,TGTGTCAGCAGCCAAGATAAGGGCGGGTCCTCCTACAATGAGCAGTTCTTC
NA,TRBV7-6,NA,TRBJ2-1,CASSPSFASYNEQFF,TGTGCCAGCAGCCCCTCGTTCGCGAGTTACAATGAGCAGTTCTTC
TRBD1,TRBV29-1,few,TRBJ2-1,CSVEDRGTGADEQFF,TGCAGCGTTGAAGATCGTGGGACAGGGGCCGATGAGCAGTTCTTC
TRBD2,TRBV24-1,NA,TRBJ2-1,CASDSLAEAYNEQFF,TGTGCCAGTGATTCCCTAGCGGAAGCCTACAATGAGCAGTTCTTC
NA,TRBV3-1,NA,TRBJ1-4,CASSQSLRATNEKLFF,TGTGCCAGCAGCCAAAGCCTACGTGCAACTAATGAAAAACTGTTTTTT
TRBD1,TRBV10-3,NA,TRBJ2-6,CAITPGQGYPGANVLTF,TGTGCCATCACCCCGGGACAGGGCTATCCCGGGGCCAACGTCCTGACTTTC
TRBD2,TRBV6-1,NA,TRBJ2-3,CASSPHAGGTGRTQYF,TGTGCCAGCAGTCCCCACGCGGGGGGCACCGGGCGTACGCAGTATTTT
TRBD1,TRBV12-3/TRBV12-4,NA,TRBJ2-3,CASRPGTVTDTQYF,TGTGCCAGCAGGCCCGGGACAGTCACAGATACGCAGTATTTT
TRBD1,TRBV7-9,few,TRBJ2-1,CASSLGRGLFVYEQFF,TGTGCCAGCAGCTTGGGCAGGGGGCTCTTCGTCTATGAGCAGTTCTTC
NA,TRBV15,few,TRBJ2-1,CATSRGLEGGGEQFF,TGTGCCACCAGCAGAGGACTAGAGGGGGGTGGTGAGCAGTTCTTC
NA,TRBV20-1,many,TRBJ2-4,CSAKPTGLAKNIQYF,TGCAGTGCTAAACCGACAGGCCTAGCCAAAAACATTCAGTACTTC
TRBD2,TRBV5-4,NA,TRBJ2-7,CASSPGGGRDHEQYF,TGTGCCAGCAGCCCGGGTGGCGGGAGGGACCACGAGCAGTACTTC
TRBD1,TRBV24-1,many,TRBJ2-3,CATSDPTVGQGITDTQYF,TGTGCCACCAGTGATCCAACCGTCGGACAGGGGATTACAGATACGCAGTATTTT
NA,TRBV19,few,TRBJ2-1,CASSIEATEQFF,TGTGCCAGTAGTATAGAGGCGACTGAGCAGTTCTTC
NA,TRBV7-8,NA,TRBJ1-1,CASSLVGVDTEAFF,TGTGCCAGCAGCTTAGTTGGGGTGGACACTGAAGCTTTCTTT
NA,TRBV6-6,many,TRBJ1-5,CASFRGRDQPQHF,TGTGCCAGCTTTCGTGGGAGGGATCAGCCCCAGCATTTT
NA,TRBV6-1,few,TRBJ2-3,CASRRSASTDTQYF,TGTGCCAGCCGCAGAAGTGCTAGCACAGATACGCAGTATTTT
NA,TRBV15,few,TRBJ2-1,CATSRQAMYNEQFF,TGTGCCACCAGCAGACAGGCGATGTACAATGAGCAGTTCTTC
NA,TRBV21-1,few,TRBJ2-3,CASSNPGHPDTQYF,TGTGCCAGCAGCAACCCGGGACATCCAGATACGCAGTATTTT
NA,TRBV6-2/TRBV6-3,few,TRBJ2-1,CASSTVGGDEQFF,TGTGCCAGCAGCACCGTGGGAGGAGATGAGCAGTTCTTC
NA,TRBV27,NA,TRBJ2-7,CASSSSVAEQYF,TGTGCCAGCTCCTCCTCGGTAGCCGAGCAGTACTTC
NA,TRBV27,many,TRBJ2-7,CASSLSTAGHYEQYF,TGTGCCAGCAGTTTATCGACGGCGGGCCACTACGAGCAGTACTTC
NA,TRBV6-5,NA,TRBJ2-4,CASSWTGRSAKNIQYF,TGTGCCAGCAGTTGGACTGGACGATCAGCCAAAAACATTCAGTACTTC
NA,TRBV3-1,few,TRBJ1-1,CASSPRRVTEAFF,TGTGCCAGCAGCCCCCGGAGGGTAACTGAAGCTTTCTTT
TRBD1,TRBV10-3,NA,TRBJ2-5,CAISAGTGAQETQYF,TGTGCCATCAGCGCCGGGACAGGGGCTCAAGAGACCCAGTACTTC
NA,TRBV24-1,NA,TRBJ1-2,CATSDLIGVPDYGYTF,TGTGCCACCAGTGATTTGATAGGCGTACCTGATTATGGCTACACCTTC
NA,TRBV2,few,TRBJ1-1,CASGFMNTEAFF,TGTGCCAGCGGGTTTATGAACACTGAAGCTTTCTTT
NA,TRBV5-5,NA,TRBJ2-5,CASSALQGSYQETQYF,TGTGCCAGCAGCGCCTTACAGGGATCGTACCAAGAGACCCAGTACTTC
TRBD2,TRBV11-1,NA,TRBJ2-1,CASSSRLAGRLSQWEQFF,TGTGCCAGCAGCTCTAGACTAGCGGGGAGGTTGTCTCAGTGGGAGCAGTTCTTC